Shown below are 21 T cell receptor beta chains from a single sample sequenced in a study of early stage breast cancer tumors. Method: immunoSEQ multiplex PCR; TCRdb's copy keeps in-frame clones and lacks some. The sample includes about 30,000 clones, 72% of them seen just once. The specimen sequenced was blood. All receptors come from a person aged 50-59 years with breast cancer.

The chain recombines TRBV6-1 with TRBJ2-7; TRBD2 matches 7 bases. J gave up 6 bases and V 9 bases, and 14 bases lay outside the gene matches. Germline loops: CDR1 MNHNS, CDR2 SASEGT. The CDR3 loop spans 14 amino acids. As DNA, the CDR3 is TGTGCCAGTAAAAACGACGGGAGGACGGCCGAGCAGTACTTC. Translating gives CASKNDGRTAEQYF.

The chain recombines TRBV4-3 with TRBJ2-2; unclear D gene. Trimming took off 2 bases at V and 6 bases at J, with 7 bases between the two ends. The CDR3 runs to 13 residues. Germline CDR1 is LGHNA and CDR2 is YSLEER. The CDR3 DNA reads as TGCGCCAGCAGCCAACGGCCGGCCGGGGAGCTGTTTTTT. As protein: CASSQRPAGELFF.

Comment on this clone: Other nucleotide sequences in the sample specify the same CDR3. This chain joins TRBV6-5 and TRBJ1-2, with 7 bases matching TRBD1. The CDR3 spans 13 residues. Germline V lookup: CDR1 MNHEY, CDR2 SVGAGI. Trimming at V came to 5 bases and at J to 0 bases, leaving 0 bases not matched to a gene. The CDR3 here is CASSGTANYGYTF. DNA for the CDR3: TGTGCCAGCAGTGGGACAGCTAACTATGGCTACACCTTC.

This clone was counted only a few times. The genes are TRBV4-2 and TRBJ2-5; 9 nucleotides align to TRBD2. CDR3 size: 16 residues. V lost 1 base to trimming and J lost 1 base; unmatched junction nucleotides: 4. The germline V gene has CDR1 LGHNA and CDR2 YNFKEQ. CDR3 DNA sequence: TGTGCCAGCAGCCAAGCTAGCGGGACCTCCCAAGAGACCCAGTACTTC. It is translated as CASSQASGTSQETQYF.

V is TRBV7-2 and J is TRBJ1-5, with a possible D match to TRBD1 (6 bases). V was clipped by 5 bases and J by 4 bases, with 15 bases between them. CDR3 length equals 15 residues. Looked up from germline, CDR1 is SGHTA and CDR2 is FQGNSA. The DNA for the CDR3 is TGTGCCAGCAGCAACGGAGGGGGAAGGAATCAGCCCCAGCATTTT. It specifies CASSNGGGRNQPQHF.

This clone was recorded only once. The chain recombines TRBV6-5 with TRBJ1-2, with TRBD1 as a possible D gene (5 bases). The V gene's germline CDR1 is MNHEY and CDR2 SVGAGI. The length of the CDR3 is 14 residues. V shed 7 bases and J shed 4 bases, with 16 bases lying between them. The CDR3 coding sequence is TGTGCCAGCACGTCTCAGGGAGGTGGCTATGGCTACACCTTC. Translating gives CASTSQGGGYGYTF.

The V and J genes are TRBV7-9 and TRBJ1-4, with 8 bases matching TRBD1. The CDR3 has 16 residues. The germline V gene has CDR1 SEHNR and CDR2 FQNEAQ (reference sequence). Germline trimming cut 4 bases from V and 0 bases from J; bases unmatched to any gene: 4. CDR3 nucleotide sequence: TGTGCCAGCAGCTCAGGGGACAGGACAACTAATGAAAAACTGTTTTTT. Protein: CASSSGDRTTNEKLFF.

The chain joins TRBV5-1 to TRBJ2-7; D is perhaps TRBD2 (6 bases). Germline V gene data show CDR1 as SGHRS and CDR2 as YFSETQ. This CDR3 contains 13 residues. Trimming cost V 4 bases and J 5 bases, with 13 bases left between them. CDR3 coding DNA: TGCGCCAGCAGCGACCCGGGGGTAGACGAGCAGTACTTC. Its translation: CASSDPGVDEQYF.

Judged by abundance, this clone is medium-sized (0.01 to 0.1%). The rearrangement links TRBV7-4 to TRBJ1-1; the D is unclear. The V gene's germline CDR1 is SGHVT and CDR2 SQSDAQ. CDR3 length: 13 residues. V was cut by 6 bases and J by 2 bases, with 10 bases left in between. The CDR3 spells CASSSRVNTEAFF. The CDR3 nucleotides read TGTGCCAGCAGTTCGAGGGTTAACACTGAAGCTTTCTTT.

This clone was picked up a small number of times. This chain links TRBV7-3 with TRBJ1-3, with D unresolved. The CDR3 has 14 amino acids. Germline V gene lookup returns CDR1 SGHTA and CDR2 FQGTGA. V dropped 3 bases and J dropped 0 bases, with 6 bases sitting between them. The CDR3 loop reads CASSLSSSGNTIYF. CDR3 DNA: TGTGCCAGCAGCTTGAGCAGCTCTGGAAACACCATATATTTT.

The chain is built from TRBV5-6 and TRBJ2-1; the D gene is possibly TRBD1 (6 bases). This CDR3 has 12 amino acids. Germline V CDR1 and CDR2: SGHDT, YYEEEE. V lost 4 bases to trimming and J lost 8 bases, with 10 bases between them. In DNA form, the CDR3 reads TGTGCCAGCAGCCTTTACAGGGATGAGCAGTTCTTC. This gives the protein CASSLYRDEQFF.

The chain is built from TRBV11-2 and TRBJ2-1; the D gene is possibly TRBD2 (5 bases). The CDR3 runs to 17 residues. Trimming stripped 2 bases from V and 0 bases from J, with 14 bases between. From germline, CDR1 is SGHAT and CDR2 FQNNGV. CDR3 protein: CASSLRLAYSSYNEQFF. The CDR3 DNA sequence: TGTGCCAGCAGCTTACGGTTAGCGTATAGCTCCTACAATGAGCAGTTCTTC.

This rearrangement joins TRBV5-1 to TRBJ2-1; TRBD2 matches 8 bases. Trimming at V came to 3 bases and at J to 7 bases, leaving 12 bases not matched to a gene. This CDR3 region has 16 residues. Germline V lookup: CDR1 SGHRS, CDR2 YFSETQ. The CDR3 region is CASSWSGSGIGNEQFF. As DNA, the CDR3 is TGCGCCAGCAGCTGGAGCGGGAGTGGAATAGGGAATGAGCAGTTCTTC.

This chain connects TRBV4-2 to TRBJ2-3; 7 bases match TRBD2. There are 16 residues in the CDR3. V lost 0 bases, J lost 3 bases, and 6 bases stayed unmatched. Germline V CDR1 and CDR2: LGHNA, YNFKEQ. The CDR3 here is CASSQESAGVTDTQYF. DNA for the CDR3: TGTGCCAGCAGCCAAGAATCCGCGGGAGTGACAGATACGCAGTATTTT.

V and J are TRBV30 and TRBJ2-1; no clear D. This CDR3 has 11 amino acids. Germline V gene lookup returns CDR1 GTSNPN and CDR2 SVGIG (reference sequence). Trimming left V 0 bases short and J 8 bases short, with 5 bases between. The DNA of the CDR3 is TGTGCCTGGAGTGTACTGTATGAGCAGTTCTTC. Its protein is CAWSVLYEQFF.

The rearrangement uses TRBV4-2 and TRBJ1-4; no reliable D call. V was trimmed by 4 bases and J by 6 bases, leaving 18 bases between them. Germline CDR1 and CDR2: LGHNA and YNFKEQ. There are 16 residues in the CDR3. The CDR3 DNA is TGTGCCAGCAGCCCTGAGAGTGGGCTGCTGGATGAAAAACTGTTTTTT. This codes for CASSPESGLLDEKLFF.

This clone came up once. The gene calls are TRBV5-1 and TRBJ1-3; 9 bases line up with TRBD1. CDR1 SGHRS and CDR2 YFSETQ come from the germline V gene. Trimming took 2 bases from V and 3 from J; bases not matched to a gene: 3. The CDR3 is made up of 15 amino acids. CDR3: CASSLQGAIGNTIYF. CDR3 nucleotides: TGCGCCAGCAGCTTACAGGGGGCCATTGGAAACACCATATATTTT.

This clone has a single count. The junction does not match germline at one end; this may be a read error. This chain joins TRBV7-7 and TRBJ2-5, with D perhaps matching TRBD2 (5 bases). CDR1 is SSHAT and CDR2 is FNYEAQ in the germline V gene (reference sequence). The CDR3 is 15 amino acids. Here the CDR3 DNA reads TGTGCTAGCAGCTTAGACCTAGCCACCGGAGAGACCCAGTACTTC. Translating gives CASSLDLATGETQYF.

V and J are TRBV5-1 and TRBJ2-6; D is undetermined. CDR3 length: 17 amino acids. V was pared by 3 bases and J by 0 bases, with 13 bases between. The V gene's germline CDR1 is SGHRS and CDR2 YFSETQ. This CDR3 is CASSYPSGDSGANVLTF. The CDR3 nucleotides read TGCGCCAGCAGCTACCCCTCAGGTGACTCTGGGGCCAACGTCCTGACTTTC.

This clone was recorded once. The rearrangement joins TRBV7-3 to TRBJ2-3; tentative D call: TRBD2 (5 bases). Germline CDR1 SGHTA, CDR2 FQGTGA. The CDR3 consists of 14 residues. Trimming left V 5 bases short and J 5 bases short, with 14 bases between. CDR3 nucleotides: TGTGCCAGCAGCCTTGGCGGGCGGGTAGATACGCAGTATTTT. Translation gives CASSLGGRVDTQYF.

V and J are TRBV27 and TRBJ2-5; D not certain. Germline V gene sequence: CDR1 MNHEY, CDR2 SMNVEV (reference sequence). The CDR3 spans 13 residues. V dropped 4 bases and J dropped 7 bases, with 13 bases sitting between them. The CDR3 bases are TGTGCCAGCAGTTCCCCCTTCGGTGGGACCCAGTACTTC. This gives the protein CASSSPFGGTQYF.